This T cell receptor (beta chain) came from a study of T cells in Graves' hyperthyroidism and ophthalmopathy. Study overall: Peripheral blood was drawn at first diagnosis, prior to all treatment.

Looked up from germline, CDR1 is MNHNS and CDR2 is SASEGT. The CDR3 totals 18 residues. V lost 2 bases and J lost 0, with 14 bases in between. This clonotype was picked up many times. Using RNA transcripts as the source, TCR beta CDR3 regions were amplified. Using the HTBI primer set, a first-round RT-PCR was run on the TCR CDR3. One entry per CDR3 protein results from TCRdb running MiXCR on the multiplex PCR reads. Among 600,000 to 750,000 distinct CDR3 sequences listed, about 18% were seen once. The authors deemed Graves' hyperthyroidism stable absent ophthalmopathy progression within 18 months. Each diagnosis drew on symptoms, thyroxine, TRAb, thyroid ultrasound and orbital computed tomography findings.

The genes are TRBV6-1 and TRBJ1-6; no reliable D call. Sequencing was performed on blood. This TCR was sampled from a man in his fifties with Graves' hyperthyroidism. CDR3 DNA sequence: TGTGCCAGCAGTGAAACTGCCTTCCTAAGCTCCTATAATTCACCCCTCCACTTT. Its protein product is CASSETAFLSSYNSPLHF.